This is a list of T cell receptor beta chains from one sample in a study of shared clonotypes between healthy human individuals. Sequenced by immunoSEQ multiplex PCR; TCRdb stores in-frame clones only, minus some. Among approximately 1.9 million clones, around 93% were seen once, and the ten largest hold 1.5% to 2%. The material sequenced was naive CD8+ T cells from PBMCs. Every receptor here comes from a man younger than 30 in good health. Some clones in this sample may be carry-over from other donors' samples. Both conserved end residues are part of each CDR3. A D gene is named only where the DNA matches it firmly. Clone size is given for some rows only: seen once, a few or many times, or a class if the clone is expanded.

TRBD2,NA,17,TRBJ2-3,TRBV7-9,CASSLGTSAGGTDTQYF,TGTGCCAGCAGCTTGGGGACTAGCGCGGGGGGCACAGATACGCAGTATTTT
NA,NA,14,TRBJ2-1,TRBV5-8,CASSLRGRYNEQFF,TGTGCCAGCAGCTTAAGGGGCCGTTACAATGAGCAGTTCTTC
TRBD2,NA,14,TRBJ2-7,TRBV29-1,CSVGFGLTAGEQYF,TGCAGCGTTGGCTTCGGCCTAACAGCGGGGGAGCAGTACTTC
TRBD1,NA,15,TRBJ1-5,TRBV28,CASSYGTGGSQPQHF,TGTGCCAGCAGTTATGGGACAGGGGGAAGTCAGCCCCAGCATTTT
NA,NA,16,TRBJ1-2,TRBV18,CARSAEPRSQYRGYTF,TGTGCCAGATCAGCCGAGCCACGGTCCCAATATAGAGGCTACACCTTC
NA,NA,15,TRBJ1-5,TRBV19,CASSKRLRSNQPQHF,TGTGCCAGTAGTAAGCGATTGAGGAGCAATCAGCCCCAGCATTTT
NA,NA,12,TRBJ2-7,TRBV16,CASSQNKDEQYF,TGTGCCAGCAGCCAAAACAAGGACGAGCAGTACTTC
TRBD2,NA,14,TRBJ2-1,TRBV9,CASSVVGRLSEQFF,TGTGCCAGCAGCGTAGTCGGGAGGTTGAGTGAGCAGTTCTTC
TRBD1,NA,16,TRBJ2-7,TRBV27,CASSNPGQGAFYEQYF,TGTGCCAGCAGTAATCCGGGACAGGGGGCATTCTACGAGCAGTACTTC
NA,NA,16,TRBJ1-4,TRBV30,CAWSFGPGRSNEKLFF,TGTGCCTGGAGTTTTGGTCCGGGACGTAGTAATGAAAAACTGTTTTTT
TRBD1,NA,15,TRBJ2-7,TRBV7-9,CASSLARQGRDEQYF,TGTGCCAGCAGCCTAGCCCGACAGGGGCGAGACGAGCAGTACTTC
NA,once,14,TRBJ2-4,TRBV28,CASSLWQGKNIQYF,TGTGCCAGCAGTTTATGGCAGGGTAAAAACATTCAGTACTTC
NA,NA,17,TRBJ1-4,TRBV10-3,CAISGAPRGGHNEKLFF,TGTGCCATCAGTGGGGCACCACGCGGGGGACATAATGAAAAACTGTTTTTT
NA,NA,11,TRBJ1-1,TRBV29-1,CSVRAGDEAFF,TGCAGCGTGCGGGCCGGGGATGAAGCTTTCTTT
TRBD2,NA,16,TRBJ2-7,TRBV5-4,CASSLEERGLSYEQYF,TGTGCCAGCAGCTTGGAGGAGCGGGGTCTCTCCTACGAGCAGTACTTC
NA,NA,16,TRBJ2-1,TRBV7-8,CASSLAGGIGAAEQFF,TGTGCCAGCAGCTTAGCGGGCGGGATAGGGGCGGCTGAGCAGTTCTTC
NA,NA,16,TRBJ1-2,TRBV27,CASSLYPGGGNYGYTF,TGTGCCAGCAGTTTATACCCCGGGGGAGGGAACTATGGCTACACCTTC
NA,once,13,TRBJ2-1,TRBV6-5,CASTPTENNEQFF,TGTGCCAGCACCCCAACGGAAAACAATGAGCAGTTCTTC
TRBD1,NA,13,TRBJ2-3,TRBV19,CASSIQGEDTQYF,TGTGCCAGTAGTATTCAGGGGGAAGATACGCAGTATTTT
NA,once,13,TRBJ1-2,TRBV6-5,CASSQGRNYGYTF,TGTGCCAGCAGTCAGGGGCGGAACTATGGCTACACCTTC
NA,NA,12,TRBJ2-7,TRBV19,CASSTGLYEQYF,TGTGCCAGTAGTACAGGACTGTACGAGCAGTACTTC
NA,NA,17,TRBJ2-7,TRBV5-6,CASSSDSSWAASYEQYF,TGTGCCAGCAGCTCGGACTCCTCGTGGGCGGCCTCCTACGAGCAGTACTTC
NA,once,16,TRBJ2-1,TRBV4-2,CASSEIAGAPNNEQFF,TGTGCCAGCAGTGAGATCGCGGGGGCCCCGAACAATGAGCAGTTCTTC
NA,NA,16,TRBJ2-3,TRBV27,CASSPFGGVSTDTQYF,TGTGCCAGCAGTCCCTTCGGAGGGGTAAGCACAGATACGCAGTATTTT
TRBD1,NA,15,TRBJ2-1,TRBV27,CASKLAGGAGNEQFF,TGTGCCAGCAAATTAGCAGGGGGCGCAGGGAATGAGCAGTTCTTC
NA,NA,17,TRBJ1-2,TRBV7-2,CASSPVGFTGANYGYTF,TGTGCCAGCAGCCCGGTTGGCTTCACCGGAGCTAACTATGGCTACACCTTC
TRBD1,NA,17,TRBJ2-5,TRBV27,CASSPHPGTGSQETQYF,TGTGCCAGCAGTCCCCACCCCGGGACAGGGAGCCAAGAGACCCAGTACTTC
TRBD2,NA,15,TRBJ2-3,TRBV5-8,CASSLRGRAQDTQYF,TGTGCCAGCAGCTTGCGGGGGAGGGCCCAAGATACGCAGTATTTT
NA,NA,14,TRBJ2-1,TRBV5-1,CASQPGYLPDEQFF,TGCGCCAGCCAACCGGGCTACCTCCCGGATGAGCAGTTCTTC
TRBD2,NA,15,TRBJ2-7,TRBV28,CASSETSESSYEQYF,TGTGCCAGCAGTGAGACTAGCGAGAGCTCCTACGAGCAGTACTTC
NA,NA,12,TRBJ2-3,TRBV30,CAWGAWGDTQYF,TGTGCCTGGGGGGCTTGGGGAGATACGCAGTATTTT
TRBD1,NA,15,TRBJ2-3,TRBV7-2,CASSMLQGQTDTQYF,TGTGCCAGCAGCATGTTACAGGGGCAGACAGATACGCAGTATTTT
TRBD1,NA,13,TRBJ1-1,TRBV5-1,CASSGGQVIEAFF,TGCGCCAGCAGCGGGGGACAGGTCATTGAAGCTTTCTTT
TRBD1,NA,15,TRBJ1-2,TRBV27,CASSPRTGVAYGYTF,TGTGCCAGCAGTCCACGGACAGGGGTTGCCTATGGCTACACCTTC
NA,NA,15,TRBJ1-2,TRBV5-4,CASSSTGWSNYGYTF,TGTGCCAGCAGCTCGACAGGTTGGTCTAACTATGGCTACACCTTC
TRBD2,NA,16,TRBJ2-1,TRBV6-5,CASSYSTAGGRGEQFF,TGTGCCAGCAGTTACTCAACGGCGGGAGGACGGGGTGAGCAGTTCTTC
NA,NA,15,TRBJ2-4,TRBV4-1,CASRGAVGAKNIQYF,TGCGCCAGCAGAGGGGCAGTGGGAGCCAAAAACATTCAGTACTTC
TRBD1,NA,15,TRBJ2-1,TRBV2,CASSPGQDPINEQFF,TGTGCCAGCAGCCCCGGACAGGACCCAATCAATGAGCAGTTCTTC
TRBD2,NA,19,TRBJ2-2,TRBV9,CASSVYEGLGGRAAGELFF,TGTGCCAGCAGCGTTTATGAGGGGCTTGGCGGGAGGGCCGCCGGGGAGCTGTTTTTT
NA,NA,16,TRBJ2-1,TRBV28,CASSLSYGSPHNEQFF,TGTGCCAGCAGTTTATCCTACGGGAGTCCCCACAATGAGCAGTTCTTC
NA,NA,11,TRBJ1-2,TRBV28,CAGGTNYGYTF,TGTGCCGGGGGGACTAACTATGGCTACACCTTC
NA,NA,15,TRBJ1-4,TRBV7-9,CASSLVGGDLEKLFF,TGTGCCAGCAGCTTAGTGGGCGGGGACCTCGAAAAACTGTTTTTT
NA,NA,17,TRBJ2-3,TRBV4-1,CASSQLGSARSTDTQYF,TGCGCCAGCAGCCAGTTGGGAAGTGCCAGGAGCACAGATACGCAGTATTTT
NA,NA,17,TRBJ2-1,TRBV10-2,CASSESPGHVSYNEQFF,TGCGCCAGCAGTGAGTCGCCAGGGCACGTTTCCTACAATGAGCAGTTCTTC
TRBD1,once,15,TRBJ2-2,TRBV7-6,CASSARQGNTGELFF,TGTGCCAGCAGCGCCCGACAGGGGAACACCGGGGAGCTGTTTTTT
NA,once,15,TRBJ1-2,TRBV4-1,CASSQDRVAGRGYTF,TGCGCCAGCAGCCAAGATCGGGTAGCAGGGAGAGGCTACACCTTC
TRBD2,NA,16,TRBJ2-3,TRBV9,CASSVSGTSGTDTQYF,TGTGCCAGCAGCGTAAGTGGGACTAGCGGTACAGATACGCAGTATTTT
TRBD1,NA,13,TRBJ2-1,TRBV11-2,CASNSRDRDEQFF,TGTGCCAGCAACTCCCGGGACAGGGATGAGCAGTTCTTC